The sequence of this TCR beta chain was determined in a study of T cell responses to AZD1222 COVID-19 vaccine. Study-level findings and limits: Donors skewed white British and female; clonal diversity was possibly underestimated. Distributed over spike, vaccine-associated CD4 TCRs predominated at 160-218 and 743-854. Among AZD1222 vaccinees, only six or seven were seropositive at baseline. Vaccination with two AZD1222 doses was followed by a rise in Spike-specific TCR breadth and depth.

The repertoire was sequenced with immunoSEQ multiplex PCR; TCRdb's copy has only in-frame clones and lacks some. The sample contains about 94,000 clones, about 85% of which appear only once. As for this clone: As yet, its antigen is unknown.

CDR1 SGHRS and CDR2 YFSETQ come from the germline V gene. V lost 5 bases and J 3 bases, leaving 18 bases between the germline ends. The CDR3 covers 15 residues. The V call is TRBV5-1, the J call TRBJ2-7; D might be TRBD2 (6 bases). This clonotype originated in an adult who received the AZD1222 COVID-19 vaccine. This sample comprised peripheral blood, obtained 28 days after the second AZD1222 dose. The DNA for the CDR3 is TGCGCCAGCAGGCCAATGCCGGGAGCCGACTACGAGCAGTACTTC. It translates to CASRPMPGADYEQYF.